These T cell receptor beta chains were read from a single sample in a study of T cells in narcolepsy. The data were produced by immunoSEQ multiplex PCR, yet TCRdb's version contains in-frame clones alone and is incomplete. Found here are approximately 35,000 clones, 87% of them singletons; the top ten hold roughly 0.8%. The sample taken for sequencing was CD45RA- memory CD4+ T cells from PBMCs. The receptors stem from a human donor with narcolepsy. Both conserved end residues are part of each CDR3. A D gene is named only where the DNA matches it firmly. Rows may omit the clone size; those that give it use once, few, many or a size class.

v_gene	d_gene	j_gene	abundance	CDR3aa	CDR3nt
TRBV28	-	TRBJ2-6	-	CASGRISGANVLTF	TGTGCCAGCGGACGGATCTCTGGGGCCAACGTCCTGACTTTC
TRBV6-1	-	TRBJ2-7	-	CASSEAQFMRSEQYF	TGTGCCAGCAGTGAAGCGCAGTTTATGCGGAGCGAGCAGTACTTC
TRBV5-1	-	TRBJ2-5	-	CASSHSGSQETQYF	TGCGCCAGCAGCCACTCCGGATCACAAGAGACCCAGTACTTC
TRBV11-3	TRBD2	TRBJ2-5	once	CASSHRRGGPRGETQYF	TGTGCCAGCAGCCACCGTCGGGGGGGGCCTAGGGGAGAGACCCAGTACTTC
TRBV18	-	TRBJ1-1	-	CASSGGLNTEAFF	TGTGCCAGCTCAGGGGGCCTGAACACTGAAGCTTTCTTT
TRBV9	-	TRBJ1-1	once	CASSGGTRSTEAFF	TGTGCCAGCAGCGGGGGGACTCGGAGCACTGAAGCTTTCTTT
TRBV28	-	TRBJ1-1	-	CASSQSRAGLTEAFF	TGTGCCAGCAGCCAAAGTAGGGCTGGTCTCACTGAAGCTTTCTTT
TRBV9	TRBD2	TRBJ2-1	-	CASSVLAGAHNEQFF	TGTGCCAGCAGCGTTCTAGCGGGGGCGCATAATGAGCAGTTCTTC
TRBV11-2	TRBD2	TRBJ2-3	-	CASSLVRAGGPLDTQYF	TGTGCCAGCAGCTTGGTCAGAGCGGGGGGGCCTTTAGATACGCAGTATTTT
TRBV11-2	TRBD2	TRBJ2-7	once	CASSLEGGYGQYF	TGTGCCAGCAGCTTAGAGGGGGGGTACGGGCAGTACTTC
TRBV5-1	-	TRBJ2-2	-	CASSLTPSNTGELFF	TGCGCCAGCAGCTTAACACCCTCCAACACCGGGGAGCTGTTTTTT
TRBV7-6	-	TRBJ2-1	-	CASSSYANEQFF	TGTGCCAGCAGCTCATATGCCAATGAGCAGTTCTTC
TRBV19	-	TRBJ1-3	-	CASKGKRSSGNTIYF	TGTGCCAGTAAGGGGAAGCGAAGCTCTGGAAACACCATATATTTT
TRBV5-1	-	TRBJ1-4	-	CASSLRGTTNEKLFF	TGCGCCAGCAGCTTGAGGGGCACAACTAATGAAAAACTGTTTTTT
TRBV5-1	-	TRBJ1-3	-	CASSLTGPNSGNTIYF	TGCGCCAGCAGCCTCACCGGGCCCAACTCTGGAAACACCATATATTTT
TRBV7-3	-	TRBJ1-2	-	CASGELSYGYTF	TGTGCCAGCGGGGAGCTTTCCTATGGCTACACCTTC
TRBV5-1	-	TRBJ2-3	-	CASSLVGGGDTQYF	TGCGCCAGCAGCTTGGTGGGGGGTGGGGATACGCAGTATTTT
TRBV4-3	TRBD2	TRBJ2-3	-	CASSQDLGGAGTQYF	TGCGCCAGCAGCCAAGATCTCGGGGGGGCCGGTACGCAGTATTTT
TRBV7-9	TRBD1	TRBJ1-5	-	CASSSQGGQPQHF	TGTGCCAGCAGCTCCCAGGGGGGTCAGCCCCAGCATTTT
TRBV5-4	TRBD2	TRBJ2-1	-	CASSLFAGGSYNEQFF	TGTGCCAGCAGCTTGTTCGCGGGGGGTTCCTACAATGAGCAGTTCTTC
TRBV11-1	-	TRBJ2-7	-	CASSLAGNRADEQYF	TGTGCCAGCAGCTTAGCGGGGAACCGCGCGGACGAGCAGTACTTC
TRBV30	-	TRBJ1-3	-	CAWSVGTSGNTIYF	TGTGCCTGGAGTGTTGGTACCTCTGGAAACACCATATATTTT
TRBV28	-	TRBJ1-1	once	CASSLKLSTEAFF	TGTGCCAGCAGTTTGAAACTTAGTACTGAAGCTTTCTTT
TRBV11-3	-	TRBJ2-7	-	CASSYTPDSSYEQYF	TGTGCCAGCAGCTATACTCCTGACAGTTCCTACGAGCAGTACTTC
TRBV6-1	-	TRBJ2-3	-	CASSGRQRNTDTQYF	TGTGCCAGCAGCGGTCGACAGAGAAACACAGATACGCAGTATTTT
TRBV4-3	-	TRBJ1-2	once	CASTPGAGSYGYTF	TGCGCCAGCACCCCAGGGGCGGGAAGCTATGGCTACACCTTC
TRBV7-2	-	TRBJ1-2	few	CASSAFGYYGYTF	TGTGCCAGCAGCGCTTTTGGTTATTATGGCTACACCTTC
TRBV7-2	-	TRBJ1-6	-	CASSLQGSPANSPLHF	TGTGCCAGCAGCTTACAGGGCTCCCCGGCTAATTCACCCCTCCACTTT
TRBV4-3	TRBD1	TRBJ2-7	-	CASSHITGTEYEQYF	TGCGCCAGCAGCCATATCACCGGGACAGAGTACGAGCAGTACTTC
TRBV6-5	TRBD1	TRBJ1-6	once	CASTRGLDNSPLHF	TGTGCCAGCACCAGGGGGCTTGATAATTCACCCCTCCACTTT
TRBV7-2	TRBD2	TRBJ2-1	-	CASSLYTSGYNEQFF	TGTGCCAGCAGCTTATACACTAGCGGTTACAATGAGCAGTTCTTC
TRBV13	-	TRBJ2-6	-	CASSRPQGSGANVLTF	TGTGCCAGCAGCCGACCTCAGGGTTCGGGGGCCAACGTCCTGACTTTC
TRBV5-8	-	TRBJ2-1	-	CASSLLGPEQFF	TGTGCCAGCAGCTTGCTCGGCCCTGAGCAGTTCTTC
TRBV2	TRBD1	TRBJ2-3	-	CTSRTRDRVFDTQYF	TGTACCAGCAGGACCCGGGACAGGGTATTTGATACGCAGTATTTT
TRBV2	-	TRBJ1-5	-	CASSSNSNQPQHF	TGTGCCAGCAGTTCCAATAGCAATCAGCCCCAGCATTTT
TRBV5-4	-	TRBJ2-7	-	CASSPKRQNYEQYF	TGTGCCAGCAGCCCAAAAAGGCAGAACTACGAGCAGTACTTC
TRBV4-2	-	TRBJ1-1	-	CASSRERDTEAFF	TGTGCCAGCAGCCGGGAGAGAGACACTGAAGCTTTCTTT
TRBV2	-	TRBJ2-1	-	CASSDNNEQFF	TGTGCCAGCAGTGACAACAATGAGCAGTTCTTC
TRBV11-2	-	TRBJ2-3	-	CASSLSSRGTDTQYF	TGTGCCAGCAGCTTATCCAGTCGCGGTACAGATACGCAGTATTTT
TRBV19	-	TRBJ2-3	-	CASRNPTEADTQYF	TGTGCCAGTAGGAACCCGACCGAGGCAGATACGCAGTATTTT
TRBV9	-	TRBJ2-2	-	CASSPVTTGELFF	TGTGCCAGCAGCCCCGTTACCACCGGGGAGCTGTTTTTT
TRBV13	-	TRBJ1-1	-	CASSYRPGTNTEAFF	TGTGCCAGCAGCTATAGGCCCGGGACGAACACTGAAGCTTTCTTT
TRBV28	-	TRBJ1-2	-	CAISLSGAYGYTF	TGTGCCATCTCCCTGAGTGGGGCCTATGGCTACACCTTC
TRBV5-1	-	TRBJ2-6	-	CASSRGTGANVLTF	TGCGCCAGCAGTAGGGGGACGGGGGCCAACGTCCTGACTTTC
TRBV28	-	TRBJ1-4	-	CASSFKEKLFF	TGTGCCAGCAGTTTTAAAGAAAAACTGTTTTTT
TRBV5-4	-	TRBJ2-5	-	CASSGDSWRETQYF	TGTGCCAGCAGCGGTGATTCCTGGAGGGAGACCCAGTACTTC
TRBV28	-	TRBJ2-7	-	CASIGRESVSEQYF	TGTGCCAGCATCGGTCGCGAATCGGTTAGCGAGCAGTACTTC
TRBV28	-	TRBJ1-6	-	CASKEGMNSPLHF	TGTGCCAGCAAGGAGGGAATGAATTCACCCCTCCACTTT
TRBV11-3	-	TRBJ2-1	-	CASSQPGPEINEQFF	TGTGCCAGCAGCCAGCCGGGCCCTGAGATAAATGAGCAGTTCTTC
TRBV7-8	-	TRBJ1-6	-	CASSARQLGNSPLHF	TGTGCCAGCAGCGCACGACAGCTGGGGAATTCACCCCTCCACTTT
TRBV19	TRBD2	TRBJ2-1	-	CASGKGLGTSASGEQFF	TGTGCCAGTGGTAAGGGCCTCGGGACTAGTGCTAGTGGTGAGCAGTTCTTC
TRBV9	TRBD2	TRBJ2-1	-	CASSVVLAGGSDEQFF	TGTGCCAGCAGCGTCGTGCTAGCGGGGGGGTCGGATGAGCAGTTCTTC
TRBV11-2	-	TRBJ2-7	-	CASSRGILYEQYF	TGTGCCAGCAGCCGCGGCATCCTTTACGAGCAGTACTTC